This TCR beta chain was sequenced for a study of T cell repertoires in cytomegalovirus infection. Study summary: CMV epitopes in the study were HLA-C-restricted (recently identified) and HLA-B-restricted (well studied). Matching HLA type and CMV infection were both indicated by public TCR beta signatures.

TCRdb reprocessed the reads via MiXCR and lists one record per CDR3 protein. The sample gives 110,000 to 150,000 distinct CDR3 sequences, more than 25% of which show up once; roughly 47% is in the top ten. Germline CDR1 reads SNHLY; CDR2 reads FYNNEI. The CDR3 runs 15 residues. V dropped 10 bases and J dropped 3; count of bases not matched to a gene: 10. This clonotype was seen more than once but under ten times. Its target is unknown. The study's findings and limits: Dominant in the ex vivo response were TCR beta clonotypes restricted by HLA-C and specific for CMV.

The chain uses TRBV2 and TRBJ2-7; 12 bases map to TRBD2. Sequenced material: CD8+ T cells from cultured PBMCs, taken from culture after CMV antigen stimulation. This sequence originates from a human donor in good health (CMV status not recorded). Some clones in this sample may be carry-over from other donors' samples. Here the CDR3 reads CATLSSTSGGYEQYF. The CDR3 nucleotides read TGTGCCACCCTTTCGTCGACTAGCGGGGGCTACGAGCAGTACTTC.